Listed below are T cell receptor beta chains from one sample, sequenced in a study of regulatory T cells in long-lasting Graves disease. From the multiplex PCR reads, TCRdb called clonotypes with MiXCR, one entry per CDR3 protein. The table has roughly 400,000 distinct CDR3 sequences, roughly 17% seen once. These data were also filed under a second study, of T cells in Graves' hyperthyroidism and ophthalmopathy.

The sequencing used peripheral blood mononuclear cells (PBMCs), collected at new diagnosis, from a patient treated with antithyroid drugs. These receptors were taken from a woman between 18 and 29 years old with Graves disease. The CDR3 runs from the conserved cysteine through the conserved F or W. The D gene is left open where the match is weak. Clone size is stated in some rows and not others, as once, few, many or a class when expanded.

abundance	v_gene	j_gene	d_gene	CDR3nt	CDR3aa
many	TRBV7-2	TRBJ2-5	TRBD1	TGTGCCAGCAGACGGGGACAGCGGGAGACCCAGTACTTC	CASRRGQRETQYF
-	TRBV7-9	TRBJ1-2	-	TGTGCCAGCAGCCCTTCAGGCTTATATGGCTACACCTTC	CASSPSGLYGYTF
many	TRBV6-1	TRBJ2-7	TRBD2	TGTGCCAGCAGACGCCAGGGGCGCGGTAGCGGGATCTACGAGCAGTACTTC	CASRRQGRGSGIYEQYF
many	TRBV6-2/TRBV6-3	TRBJ2-3	-	TGTGCCAGCAGTGTGGCAGGGCCCCCAGATACGCAGTATTTT	CASSVAGPPDTQYF
-	TRBV19	TRBJ1-1	-	TGTGCCAGTAGTATCGCTACGGCGAAGACTGAAGCTTTCTTT	CASSIATAKTEAFF
-	TRBV25-1	TRBJ2-2	TRBD2	TGTGCCAGCAGTGAATATGGGACTAGCGGATACACCGGGGAGCTGTTTTTT	CASSEYGTSGYTGELFF
many	TRBV20-1	TRBJ2-3	TRBD1	TGCAGTGGGCAGGGGGCGCTCACAGATACGCAGTATTTT	CSGQGALTDTQYF
-	TRBV19	TRBJ1-5	TRBD1	TGTGCCAGTAGTATAGATGTTCGGTGGGGACAGGCCAACAATCAGCCCCAGCATTTT	CASSIDVRWGQANNQPQHF
once	TRBV7-9	TRBJ2-1	-	TGTGCCAGCACCTCCCCGACTAGTCCCGACGAGCAGTTCTTC	CASTSPTSPDEQFF
many	TRBV29-1	TRBJ1-1	-	TGCAGCGTCATGGGGAACACTGAAGCTTTCTTT	CSVMGNTEAFF
few	TRBV7-3	TRBJ2-2	TRBD2	TGTGCCAGCAGGTCTATAGCGGGAGGGTTCACCGGGGAGCTGTTTTTT	CASRSIAGGFTGELFF
-	TRBV5-8	TRBJ2-5	-	TGTGCCAGCAGCGCCACCGGGTCCCTCCCGGCCCGGGAGGAGACCCAGTACTTC	CASSATGSLPAREETQYF
many	TRBV28	TRBJ1-2	-	TGTGCCAGCAGTACTCTAAACTATGGCTACACCTTC	CASSTLNYGYTF
many	TRBV27	TRBJ2-7	-	TGTGCCAGCAGTCCCCGGGACCGGGCCTACGAGCAGTACTTC	CASSPRDRAYEQYF
many	TRBV20-1	TRBJ2-3	TRBD1	TGCAGTGCCGGAGGGACAGGGGAAACAGATACGCAGTATTTT	CSAGGTGETDTQYF
many	TRBV27	TRBJ2-4	-	TGTGCCAGCAGTTATAGGTTGACTCCGGACATTCAGTACTTC	CASSYRLTPDIQYF
-	TRBV12-3/TRBV12-4	TRBJ2-1	-	TGTGCCAGCAGTTTAGCGCGCCCACTAGGGGGAAATGAGCAGTTCTTC	CASSLARPLGGNEQFF
many	TRBV11-2	TRBJ2-3	-	TGTGCCAGCAGCTTAGATCGGCTCACAGATACGCAGTATTTT	CASSLDRLTDTQYF